These 3 T cell receptor beta chains were sequenced from one sample in a study of cytomegalovirus exposure and HLA in healthy donors. 13 Jbeta primers and 60 Vbeta primers were used for the PCR. The protocol was immunoSEQ multiplex PCR, while the TCRdb copy is restricted to in-frame clones and leaves out a portion. The sample has about 120,000 clones, 10% seen once; the top ten hold about 4.6%. Sequencing was done on a sample of PBMCs. The receptors here all came from a woman under 30 in good health and CMV-seropositive.

This clone appeared a few times. This chain links TRBV2 with TRBJ1-2; D perhaps matches TRBD1 (5 bases). Trimming left V 7 bases short and J 4 bases short, with 13 bases between. Germline V lookup: CDR1 SNHLY, CDR2 FYNNEI. The CDR3 is made up of 13 amino acids. DNA of the CDR3: TGTGCCAGCATCGGGGCGGGGGGCTATGGCTACACCTTC. This translates into CASIGAGGYGYTF.

This clone has only a few counts. This sequence joins TRBV14 and TRBJ1-1; D perhaps matches TRBD1 (5 bases). CDR1 SGHDN and CDR2 FVKESK come from the germline V gene. The CDR3 is 14 residues long. The V end lost 5 bases, the J end lost 1 base, and 11 bases lay between the germline ends. The CDR3 reads CASSMGPANTEAFF. The DNA for the CDR3 is TGTGCCAGCAGCATGGGGCCGGCGAACACTGAAGCTTTCTTT. Full variable domain (missing parts from reference TRBV14 and TRBJ1-1): EAGVTQFPSHSVIEKGQTVTLRCDPISGHDNLYWYRRVMGKEIKFLLHFVKESKQDESGMPNNRFLAERTGGTYSTLKVQPAELEDSGVYFCASSMGPANTEAFFGQGTRLTVV.

The CDR3 sequence is CASSETPRGGYTF. The DNA of the CDR3 is TGTGCCAGCAGTGAAACCCCCAGGGGGGGCTACACCTTC. This chain joins TRBV25-1 and TRBJ1-2, with 7 bases identical to TRBD1. The CDR3 totals 13 residues. CDR1 is MGHDK and CDR2 is SYGVNS in the germline V gene. The ends lost 2 bases at V and 8 bases at J; junction bases unmatched: 5.